This TCR beta chain was sequenced for a study of blood T cell repertoires in COVID-19. In the study overall: Some COVID-19 samples were acute and others convalescent; all came from the United States, Italy and Spain. In each case, the material was cDNA or gDNA derived from T cells, B-cell-depleted T cells, or PBMCs.

Authors' processing steps: Estimates of nucleated cell counts were drawn from the amplification of reference gene primers. Produced via immunoSEQ multiplex PCR; TCRdb's table is partial and in-frame only. From that table come the V and J calls and clone size; the DNA was used to work out D and trimming. The sample records 43,000 or so clones, about nine tenths being singletons. Deletions cut 0 bases from V and 7 bases from J, with 14 bases between. Germline values: CDR1 SGHDT, CDR2 YYEEEE. There are 14 residues in the CDR3. This TCR derives from a man aged 55 to 70 with active COVID-19. Sequences were obtained from peripheral blood. The V and J genes are TRBV5-6 and TRBJ2-7, with D tentatively TRBD1 (6 bases). The CDR3 region has the DNA TGTGCCAGCAGCTTGGTTGGCAGGGGTCGAGAGCAGTACTTC. Translated, it gives CASSLVGRGREQYF.